This T cell receptor beta chain was profiled in a study of early T cells in non-severe SARS-CoV-2 infection (dated by TCRdb to 2020 to 2023). A note on the overall study: Because TCR sequencing was done on bulk RNA from unsorted whole blood, the alpha and beta chains could not be paired. General conclusions and limits of the study: Matching against VDJdb was skewed toward anti-spike CD8 responses, likely underestimated virus-specific expansions, and missed private and CD4 specificities.

In its sample, this clonotype was seen a few times. Its antigen is still unknown. One base away there is no much larger clone; base qualities are not given. Taken from the germline V gene (reference sequence), the CDR1 and CDR2 loops are LNHDA and SQIVND. The CDR3, cysteine through phenylalanine, is 16 amino acids long. Only the CDR3 region is kept as DNA, spanning 48 bases read in frame from base 1. Trimming takes 6 bases from V and 2 bases from J, and the germline ends sit 17 bases apart. This was a case-control study nested in a cohort of healthcare workers in London, UK, who had nasopharyngeal swab PCR tests and blood samples taken every week. Healthcare workers were enrolled in the week of the UK lockdown, from 23 to 31 March 2020, and were followed every week for up to roughly 16 weeks. Library generation was performed with 5' RACE. The data were produced on a NextSeq 500. To correct for sequencing error and PCR bias, the TCR library protocol tagged individual cDNA molecules with unique molecular identifiers. TCR alpha and beta chains were both sequenced, and the abundances of alpha and beta sequences in each sample were closely correlated with each other. Per the original workflow: V gene, J gene and CDR3 annotation of TCR sequences was performed with Decombinator V4. Expanded TCRs were defined as changing significantly between any two time points under a Poisson model with p below 0.0001. Abundances of TCRs were expressed as counts per million after normalisation to the total number of TCRs sequenced in each sample. TRAV1-2 paired with TRAJ12, TRAJ20 or TRAJ33 defined MAIT TCRs, while TRAV10 paired with TRAJ18 defined iNKT TCRs. VDJdb, accessed 1 November 2021, was searched for CMV, EBV and SARS-CoV-2 annotated TCRs, excluding TCRs annotated for multiple antigens. TCRdb trimmed public reads at Q25 via fastp, called clones via MiXCR and kept in-frame beta chains. Duplicate CDR3 protein sequences are folded into a single record with the most common DNA and genes. TCRdb, not the authors, supplied the V and J calls. The sample records 75,000 to 90,000 distinct CDR3 sequences, roughly 12% of which are singletons. The ten largest make up less than 1.5% of the sample.

The V and J genes are TRBV19 and TRBJ1-5, with a tentative D gene TRBD1 over 5 matching bases. The receptor was derived from an adult who was a healthcare worker with PCR-confirmed SARS-CoV-2 infection or an uninfected control (not recorded which). Material: whole blood. The DNA reads TGTGCCAGTAGGATCCAGGGTGGACTGGGCAATCAGCCCCAGCATTTT. This codes for CASRIQGGLGNQPQHF.